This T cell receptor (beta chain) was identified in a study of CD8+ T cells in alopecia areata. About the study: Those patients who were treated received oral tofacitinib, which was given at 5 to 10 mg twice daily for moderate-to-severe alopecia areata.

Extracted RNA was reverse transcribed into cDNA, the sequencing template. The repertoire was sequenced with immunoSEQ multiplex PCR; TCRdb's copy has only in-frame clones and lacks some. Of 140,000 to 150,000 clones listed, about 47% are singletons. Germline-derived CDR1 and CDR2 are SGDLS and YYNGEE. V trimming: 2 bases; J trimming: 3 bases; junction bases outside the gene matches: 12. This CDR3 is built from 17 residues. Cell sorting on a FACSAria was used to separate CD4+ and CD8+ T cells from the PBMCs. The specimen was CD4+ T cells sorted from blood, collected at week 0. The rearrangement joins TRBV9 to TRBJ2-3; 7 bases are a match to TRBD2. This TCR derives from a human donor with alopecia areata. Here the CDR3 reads CASSVLPRERGTDTQYF. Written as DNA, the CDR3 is TGTGCCAGCAGCGTCCTACCGCGGGAGAGGGGAACAGATACGCAGTATTTT.